What follows is one TCR beta chain and its context. Between the trimmed V and J ends, which lost 0 bases and 3 bases, there was a span of 13 bases. CDR3 length: 16 amino acids. Germline V lookup: CDR1 SGHVS, CDR2 FQNEAQ. This specimen belongs to a study of blood T cell repertoires in COVID-19. In the original analysis: Researchers report that nucleated cell counts were estimated from reference gene primer amplification. The method was immunoSEQ multiplex PCR; TCRdb's version includes in-frame clones alone and lacks a portion of them. V and J calls plus clone size are reproduced from that table; the DNA served to infer D and trimming. Here the sample spans over 120,000 clones, more than 75% being singletons.

The sequenced sample consisted of PBMCs or T cells enriched from blood (not recorded which). This chain links TRBV7-8 with TRBJ2-3, with D maybe TRBD2 (7 bases). The receptor comes from a woman aged 45-65 years who had recovered from COVID-19. The CDR3 region is CASSLARGAWTDTQYF. CDR3 bases: TGTGCCAGCAGCTTAGCTCGGGGGGCTTGGACAGATACGCAGTATTTT.